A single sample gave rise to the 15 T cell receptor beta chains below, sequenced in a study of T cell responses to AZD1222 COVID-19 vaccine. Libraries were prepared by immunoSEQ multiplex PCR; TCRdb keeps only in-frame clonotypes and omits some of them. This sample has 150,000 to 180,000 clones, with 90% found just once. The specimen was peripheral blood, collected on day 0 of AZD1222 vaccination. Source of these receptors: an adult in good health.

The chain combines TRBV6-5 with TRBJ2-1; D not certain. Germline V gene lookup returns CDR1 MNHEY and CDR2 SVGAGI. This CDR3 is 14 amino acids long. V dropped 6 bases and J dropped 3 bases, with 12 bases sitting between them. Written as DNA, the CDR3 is TGTGCCAGCAGCCGAGGCCGAAACTACAATGAGCAGTTCTTC. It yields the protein CASSRGRNYNEQFF.

The CDR3 loop reads CASSLVVGGVNRDSYEQYF. The CDR3 nucleotides read TGCGCCAGCAGCTTGGTGGTCGGCGGGGTGAATCGGGACTCCTACGAGCAGTACTTC. The chain joins TRBV5-1 to TRBJ2-7; D is perhaps TRBD2 (6 bases). V gave up 0 bases and J gave up 0 bases, with 22 bases separating them. Germline V CDR1 and CDR2: SGHRS, YFSETQ. This CDR3 contains 19 residues.

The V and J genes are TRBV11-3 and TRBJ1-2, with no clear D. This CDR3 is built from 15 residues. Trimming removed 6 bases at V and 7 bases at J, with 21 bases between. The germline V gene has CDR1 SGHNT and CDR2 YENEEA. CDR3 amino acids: CASSSHSGISRGYTF. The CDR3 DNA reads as TGTGCCAGCAGTTCCCATTCCGGGATTTCTCGTGGCTACACCTTC. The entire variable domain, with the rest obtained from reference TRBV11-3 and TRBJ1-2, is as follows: EAGVVQSPRYKIIEKKQPVAFWCNPISGHNTLYWYLQNLGQGPELLIRYENEEAVDDSQLPKDRFSAERLKGVDSTLKIQPAELGDSAVYLCASSSHSGISRGYTFGSGTRLTVV.

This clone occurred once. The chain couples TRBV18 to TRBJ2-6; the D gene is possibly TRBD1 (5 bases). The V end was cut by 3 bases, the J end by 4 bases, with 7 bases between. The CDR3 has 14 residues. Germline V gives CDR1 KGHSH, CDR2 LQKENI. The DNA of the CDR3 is TGTGCCAGCTCACCTGGGGCCGGGGCCAACGTCCTGACTTTC. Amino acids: CASSPGAGANVLTF.

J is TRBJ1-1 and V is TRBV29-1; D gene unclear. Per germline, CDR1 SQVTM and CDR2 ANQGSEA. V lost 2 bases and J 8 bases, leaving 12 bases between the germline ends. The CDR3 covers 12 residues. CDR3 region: CSVEYQKLEAFF. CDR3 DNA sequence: TGCAGCGTTGAATATCAAAAGTTAGAAGCTTTCTTT.

In DNA, the CDR3 is TGTGCCAGCTCCGTTACAGGGAATAATGAAAAACTGTTTTTT. Encoded protein: CASSVTGNNEKLFF. The V gene is TRBV18, the J gene TRBJ1-4, with D possibly matching TRBD1 (6 bases). Germline values: CDR1 KGHSH, CDR2 LQKENI. The ends were cut back, 6 bases at V and 4 bases at J, with 12 bases in the middle. The CDR3 is 14 amino acids.

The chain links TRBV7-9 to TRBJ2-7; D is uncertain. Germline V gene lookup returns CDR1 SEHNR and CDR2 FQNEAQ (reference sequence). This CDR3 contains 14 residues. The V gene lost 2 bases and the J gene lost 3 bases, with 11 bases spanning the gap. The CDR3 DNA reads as TGTGCCAGCAGCTTAAAAGTTGGGTACTACGAGCAGTACTTC. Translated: CASSLKVGYYEQYF.

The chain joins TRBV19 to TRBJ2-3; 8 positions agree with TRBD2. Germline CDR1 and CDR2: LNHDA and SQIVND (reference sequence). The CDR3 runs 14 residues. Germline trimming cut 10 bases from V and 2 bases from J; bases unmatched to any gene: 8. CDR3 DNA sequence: TGTGCCACCTCCGGGACTAGTTCCACAGATACGCAGTATTTT. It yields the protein CATSGTSSTDTQYF.

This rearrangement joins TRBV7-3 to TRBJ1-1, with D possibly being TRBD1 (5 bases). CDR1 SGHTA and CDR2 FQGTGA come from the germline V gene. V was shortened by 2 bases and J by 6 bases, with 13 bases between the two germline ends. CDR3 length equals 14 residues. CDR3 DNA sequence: TGTGCCAGCAGCTTAGGGGCCCGGGGCTCTGAAGCTTTCTTT. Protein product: CASSLGARGSEAFF. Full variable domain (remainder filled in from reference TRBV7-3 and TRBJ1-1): GAGVSQTPSNKVTEKGKYVELRCDPISGHTALYWYRQSLGQGPEFLIYFQGTGAADDSGLPNDRFFAVRPEGSVSTLKIQRTERGDSAVYLCASSLGARGSEAFFGQGTRLTVV.

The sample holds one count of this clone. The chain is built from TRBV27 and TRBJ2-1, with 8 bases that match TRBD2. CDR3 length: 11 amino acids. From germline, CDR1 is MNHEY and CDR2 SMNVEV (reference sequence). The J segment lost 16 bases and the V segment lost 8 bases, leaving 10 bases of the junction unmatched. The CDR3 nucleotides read TGTGCCAGCTCACCGGGACTAGGGCGTTTCTTC. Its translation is CASSPGLGRFF.

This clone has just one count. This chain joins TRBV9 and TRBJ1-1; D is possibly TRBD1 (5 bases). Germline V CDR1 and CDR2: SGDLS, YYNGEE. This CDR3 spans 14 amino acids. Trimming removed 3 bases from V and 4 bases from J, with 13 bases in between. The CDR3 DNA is TGTGCCAGCAGCGGAGAAGACAGAGTCACTGAAGCTTTCTTT. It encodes CASSGEDRVTEAFF. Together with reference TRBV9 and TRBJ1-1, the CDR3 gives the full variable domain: DSGVTQTPKHLITATGQRVTLRCSPRSGDLSVYWYQQSLDQGLQFLIQYYNGEERAKGNILERFSAQQFPDLHSELNLSSLELGDSALYFCASSGEDRVTEAFFGQGTRLTVV.

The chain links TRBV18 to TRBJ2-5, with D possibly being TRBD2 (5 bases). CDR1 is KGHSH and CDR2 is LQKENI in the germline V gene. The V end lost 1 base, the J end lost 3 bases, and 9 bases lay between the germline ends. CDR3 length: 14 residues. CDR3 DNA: TGTGCCAGCTCACCACAGGCGGGTAAAGAGACCCAGTACTTC. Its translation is CASSPQAGKETQYF.

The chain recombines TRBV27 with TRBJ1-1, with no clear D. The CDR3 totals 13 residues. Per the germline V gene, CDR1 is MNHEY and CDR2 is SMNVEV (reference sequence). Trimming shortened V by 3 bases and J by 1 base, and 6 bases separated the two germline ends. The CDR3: CASSFWQNTEAFF. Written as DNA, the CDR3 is TGTGCCAGCAGTTTCTGGCAGAACACTGAAGCTTTCTTT.

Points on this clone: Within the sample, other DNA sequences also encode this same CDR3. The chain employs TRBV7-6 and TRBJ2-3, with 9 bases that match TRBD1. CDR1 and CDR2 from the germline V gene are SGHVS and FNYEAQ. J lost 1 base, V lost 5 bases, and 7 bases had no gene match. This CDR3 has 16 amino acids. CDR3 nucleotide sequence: TGTGCCAGCAGCACTACAGGGGGCGCGGGCACAGATACGCAGTATTTT. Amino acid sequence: CASSTTGGAGTDTQYF.

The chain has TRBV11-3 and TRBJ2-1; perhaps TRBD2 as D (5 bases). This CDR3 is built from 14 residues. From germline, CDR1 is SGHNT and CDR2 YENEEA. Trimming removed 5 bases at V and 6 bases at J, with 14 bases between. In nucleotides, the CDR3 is TGTGCCAGCAGCCTCTGGACTGGCAGCAATGAGCAGTTCTTC. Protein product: CASSLWTGSNEQFF.